This T cell receptor (beta chain) comes out of a study of cytomegalovirus exposure and HLA in healthy donors. Study-wide results and caveats: Using a false discovery rate of 0.05, a later analysis showed that about 16,000 TCR beta sequences were associated with HLA alleles. It was reportedly the case that the classifier diagnosed cytomegalovirus status with high specificity and sensitivity.

Trimming took off 4 bases at V and 5 bases at J, with 11 bases between the two ends. The length of the CDR3 is 13 residues. The germline CDR1 and CDR2 sequences are MNHNS and SASEGT. This clone has just a few counts. What it binds is not known. Vbeta (60) and Jbeta (13) primers were used in the PCR. The protocol was immunoSEQ multiplex PCR, while the TCRdb copy is restricted to in-frame clones and leaves out a portion. The sample carries over 100,000 clones, 70% to 80% recorded once. Sequencing was carried out using PBMCs. V usage is TRBV6-1 and J usage is TRBJ1-1; D might be TRBD1 (6 bases). The receptor comes from a human donor in good health. The CDR3 loop is CASSARQGTEAFF. Written as DNA, the CDR3 is TGTGCCAGCAGTGCCCGTCAGGGGACTGAAGCTTTCTTT.